This entry lists 27 T cell receptor beta chains sequenced from one sample in a study of OX40 agonist ivuxolimab in advanced cancers. Profiling relied on immunoSEQ multiplex PCR, and the TCRdb table lists in-frame clones only, not all of them. The sample has roughly 100,000 clones, 70% to 85% seen once. The sequenced sample was CD4+ or CD8+ T cells sorted from blood, obtained in a trial of the OX40 agonist ivuxolimab. Every receptor here comes from an adult with an advanced solid tumor such as melanoma, head and neck, liver or kidney cancer.

This clone appeared a few times. The chain employs TRBV19 and TRBJ2-1; TRBD2 matches at 9 bases. The CDR3 totals 15 residues. J gave up 3 bases and V 4 bases, and 4 bases lay outside the gene matches. The germline gives CDR1 LNHDA, CDR2 SQIVND (reference sequence). This chain's CDR3 is CASSTGLAFYNEQFF. CDR3 in DNA: TGTGCCAGTAGTACGGGACTAGCTTTCTACAATGAGCAGTTCTTC.

This clone was counted a few times. The V gene is TRBV5-5, the J gene TRBJ2-3; TRBD2 matches at 12 bases. This CDR3 has 15 residues. The ends lost 2 bases at V and 6 bases at J; junction bases unmatched: 4. Germline CDR1 is SGHKS and CDR2 is YYEKEE (reference sequence). The CDR3 spells CASSFGLAGLDTQYF. As DNA, the CDR3 is TGTGCCAGCAGCTTCGGACTAGCGGGGTTGGATACGCAGTATTTT.

V usage is TRBV9 and J usage is TRBJ1-1, with D perhaps TRBD1 (5 bases). CDR3 size: 15 residues. Per germline, CDR1 SGDLS and CDR2 YYNGEE. V lost 3 bases, J lost 5 bases, and 17 bases lay in between. The CDR3, as DNA: TGTGCCAGCAGCGCCGGGGGGTCCGGTCTAACTGAAGCTTTCTTT. It translates to CASSAGGSGLTEAFF. Looking up the rest from reference TRBV9 and TRBJ1-1 gives the full variable domain: DSGVTQTPKHLITATGQRVTLRCSPRSGDLSVYWYQQSLDQGLQFLIQYYNGEERAKGNILERFSAQQFPDLHSELNLSSLELGDSALYFCASSAGGSGLTEAFFGQGTRLTVV.

The V gene is TRBV19, the J gene TRBJ2-5, with 14 bases matching TRBD2. Germline V CDR1 and CDR2: LNHDA, SQIVND (reference sequence). The CDR3 is 17 amino acids. Trimming removed 10 bases from V and 0 bases from J; junction bases left unmatched: 10. The CDR3 DNA sequence: TGTGCCACACGGACTAGCGGGGGGCCGGGGTACCAAGAGACCCAGTACTTC. It yields the protein CATRTSGGPGYQETQYF.

About this clone: Other DNA sequences in this sample translate to the same CDR3. The CDR3 is CASSPRGQGSSGANVLTF. The CDR3 DNA is TGTGCCAGCTCACCACGGGGACAGGGGAGCTCTGGGGCCAACGTCCTGACTTTC. V and J are TRBV18 and TRBJ2-6; 10 bases fit TRBD1. CDR3 size: 18 residues. V trimming: 1 base; J trimming: 0 bases; junction bases outside the gene matches: 3. Germline V gene lookup returns CDR1 KGHSH and CDR2 LQKENI. Complete variable domain (other parts from reference TRBV18 and TRBJ2-6): NAGVMQNPRHLVRRRGQEARLRCSPMKGHSHVYWYRQLPEEGLKFMVYLQKENIIDESGMPKERFSAEFPKEGPSILRIQQVVRGDSAAYFCASSPRGQGSSGANVLTFGAGSRLTVL.

This clone was seen just once. The V call is TRBV19, the J call TRBJ2-2; 7 nucleotides line up with TRBD2. This CDR3 has 14 amino acids. V gave up 11 bases and J gave up 0 bases; unmatched junction bases: 6. Germline assignment: CDR1 LNHDA and CDR2 SQIVND (reference sequence). CDR3 sequence (DNA): TGTGCCGGAAAAGCGGGGTCGAACACCGGGGAGCTGTTTTTT. Translated: CAGKAGSNTGELFF.

This chain connects TRBV6-5 to TRBJ1-2; 7 nucleotides agree with TRBD1. Germline trimming cut 0 bases from V and 7 bases from J; bases unmatched to any gene: 5. This CDR3 has 14 residues. The V gene's germline CDR1 is MNHEY and CDR2 SVGAGI. CDR3 nucleotide sequence: TGTGCCAGCAGTTACTCCCCGGGACAGCCTGGCTACACCTTC. This gives the protein CASSYSPGQPGYTF.

This clone was recorded once. This specimen includes other DNA sequences encoding the same CDR3. The V gene is TRBV5-1, the J gene TRBJ1-5, with D unresolved. The CDR3 has 15 amino acids. Deletions cut 4 bases from V and 0 bases from J, with 11 bases between. From germline, CDR1 is SGHRS and CDR2 YFSETQ. The CDR3 is CASSLDGYSNQPQHF. Here the CDR3 DNA reads TGCGCCAGCAGCCTAGACGGTTATAGCAATCAGCCCCAGCATTTT.

The genes are TRBV6-5 and TRBJ2-7; 7 bases align to TRBD2. The CDR3 consists of 15 residues. V was pared by 5 bases and J by 1 base, with 8 bases of the junction left unmatched. Germline CDR1 MNHEY, CDR2 SVGAGI. Here the CDR3 reads CASSKERGRSYEQYF. The CDR3 coding sequence is TGTGCCAGCAGTAAAGAGCGGGGAAGGTCCTACGAGCAGTACTTC.

There are a few counts of this clone. The V and J genes are TRBV18 and TRBJ2-3, with 8 bases matching TRBD2. V was pared by 6 bases and J by 5 bases, with 19 bases of the junction left unmatched. CDR3 length equals 18 residues. Germline CDR1 and CDR2: KGHSH and LQKENI. The CDR3 coding sequence is TGTGCCAGCTCGCCCGCCGGCGAAAAAGCGGGAGAGGAAGATACGCAGTATTTT. Its protein product is CASSPAGEKAGEEDTQYF.

The chain recombines TRBV19 with TRBJ2-1; the match to TRBD2 covers 9 bases. CDR3 length equals 19 residues. Germline V gene lookup returns CDR1 LNHDA and CDR2 SQIVND (reference sequence). V gave up 5 bases and J gave up 0 bases; unmatched junction bases: 14. DNA for the CDR3: TGTGCCAGTAGTGCCCTTCTAGCGGGGCGAATTAGCTCCTACAATGAGCAGTTCTTC. It codes for CASSALLAGRISSYNEQFF.

The J gene is TRBJ1-3, the V gene TRBV7-8, with a tentative D call TRBD1 (5 bases). CDR3 length: 15 amino acids. The germline V gene has CDR1 SGHVS and CDR2 FQNEAQ. Trimming removed 5 bases at V and 4 bases at J, with 15 bases between. The CDR3 sequence is CASSLGEGNGNTIYF. CDR3 nucleotides: TGTGCCAGCAGCCTAGGGGAGGGAAACGGAAACACCATATATTTT.

The CDR3 region has the DNA TGTGCCAGTAGTATGGGAAGACAATCCGGGTCTAAGTACTTC. It specifies CASSMGRQSGSKYF. V gene TRBV19 combines with J gene TRBJ2-5, with no clear D. The CDR3 extends over 14 amino acids. V gave up 3 bases and J gave up 12 bases, with 20 bases separating them. CDR1 and CDR2 (germline): LNHDA, SQIVND (reference sequence).

The V call is TRBV10-3, the J call TRBJ2-7; D gene ambiguous. V was shortened by 0 bases and J by 1 base, with 13 bases between the two germline ends. The germline V gene has CDR1 ENHRY and CDR2 SYGVKD. The CDR3 length is 16 residues. CDR3 bases: TGTGCCATCAGTGAGTCGTATCTCCGGAAATCCTACGAGCAGTACTTC. Protein sequence: CAISESYLRKSYEQYF.

The table lists this clone with a few counts. The V and J genes are TRBV4-3 and TRBJ2-5; a weak D match, TRBD1 (5 bases). Germline values: CDR1 LGHNA, CDR2 YSLEER. The CDR3 is made up of 17 amino acids. Trimming took off 1 base at V and 0 bases at J, with 15 bases between the two ends. The CDR3 DNA reads TGCGCCAGCAGCCAAGGGGCCCAGGGAACGGACCAAGAGACCCAGTACTTC. This sequence encodes CASSQGAQGTDQETQYF.

J is TRBJ1-6 and V is TRBV28; perhaps TRBD1 as D (5 bases). The CDR3 length is 18 residues. V was trimmed by 1 base and J by 0 bases, leaving 13 bases between them. CDR1 and CDR2 from the germline V gene are MDHEN and SYDVKM. The CDR3: CASSLSRGPGSYNSPLHF. As DNA, the CDR3 is TGTGCCAGCAGTTTATCCCGGGGCCCGGGCTCCTATAATTCACCCCTCCACTTT.

V usage is TRBV4-1 and J usage is TRBJ1-1, with 7 bases that match TRBD1. Losses at the gene ends were 3 bases for V and 4 bases for J; bases not matched to a gene: 8. The CDR3 has 15 residues. Germline CDR1 is MGHRA and CDR2 is YSYEKL. CDR3 amino acids: CASSHLTGQGTEAFF. The CDR3 nucleotides read TGCGCCAGCAGCCACCTGACAGGGCAGGGCACTGAAGCTTTCTTT.

J is TRBJ1-5 and V is TRBV28; perhaps TRBD1 as D (5 bases). CDR1 and CDR2 from the germline V gene are MDHEN and SYDVKM. CDR3 length: 15 amino acids. The V end lost 4 bases, the J end lost 6 bases, and 16 bases lay between the germline ends. CDR3 residues: CASSYPGGAGQPQHF. CDR3 nucleotides: TGTGCCAGCAGTTACCCGGGGGGAGCCGGTCAGCCCCAGCATTTT.

Only one count was recorded for this clone. DNA for the CDR3: TGCAGCGCGGGGACGAACACTGAAGCTTTCTTT. Encoded protein: CSAGTNTEAFF. The J gene is TRBJ1-1, the V gene TRBV29-1; D is perhaps TRBD1 (5 bases). The CDR3 has 11 residues. The germline V gene encodes CDR1 SQVTM and CDR2 ANQGSEA. V gave up 7 bases and J gave up 1 base, with 7 bases separating them.

The chain uses TRBV11-1 and TRBJ2-5; 9 bases are shared with TRBD2. CDR3 length equals 16 residues. V dropped 5 bases and J dropped 1; count of bases not matched to a gene: 8. CDR1 and CDR2 from the germline V gene are SGHAT and FQDESV (reference sequence). The CDR3 DNA reads as TGTGCCAGCAGCCTGACGTCTAGCGGGGCCCAAGAGACCCAGTACTTC. Its translation: CASSLTSSGAQETQYF.

This chain's CDR3 is CASSRDLRVGTEAFF. Written as DNA, the CDR3 is TGCGCCAGCAGCCGAGACCTCAGGGTAGGGACTGAAGCTTTCTTT. This chain joins TRBV4-1 and TRBJ1-1, with a tentative D call TRBD1 (5 bases). V was pared by 4 bases and J by 5 bases, with 17 bases between. The CDR3 is made up of 15 amino acids. Germline V gives CDR1 MGHRA, CDR2 YSYEKL.

CDR3 nucleotide sequence: TGTGCCAGCAGCTTAATTTCGGGGCCCGAGCAGTTCTTC. It codes for CASSLISGPEQFF. The rearrangement joins TRBV7-9 to TRBJ2-1, with D perhaps TRBD1 or TRBD2 (5 bases each). CDR1 and CDR2 from the germline V gene are SEHNR and FQNEAQ (reference sequence). The CDR3 totals 13 residues. V lost 2 bases, J lost 10 bases, and 12 bases lay in between.

As for this clone: Sequence at one end of the junction differs from germline and may be a read error. This chain links TRBV7-9 with TRBJ2-5, with D possibly TRBD1 on 6 matching bases. The CDR3 spans 12 residues. CDR1 and CDR2 from the germline V gene are SEHNR and FQNEAQ (reference sequence). Here the CDR3 reads CASSPETASGDF. CDR3 sequence (DNA): TGTGCCAGCAGCCCAGAGACAGCGTCAGGGGACTTC.

This clone has ten or more counts. The chain employs TRBV7-9 and TRBJ2-7; a possible D gene is TRBD2 (6 bases). Trimming took off 3 bases at V and 3 bases at J, with 18 bases between the two ends. The CDR3 has 16 amino acids. Per the germline V gene, CDR1 is SEHNR and CDR2 is FQNEAQ (reference sequence). The CDR3 spells CASSLDRLVPGYEQYF. CDR3 DNA sequence: TGTGCCAGCAGCTTGGATCGACTAGTCCCCGGCTACGAGCAGTACTTC. The full variable domain, its missing parts supplied by reference TRBV7-9 and TRBJ2-7, is DTGVSQNPRHKITKRGQNVTFRCDPISEHNRLYWYRQTLGQGPEFLTYFQNEAQLEKSRLLSDRFSAERPKGSFSTLEIQRTEQGDSAMYLCASSLDRLVPGYEQYFGPGTRLTVT.

J is TRBJ1-6 and V is TRBV27; tentatively, D is TRBD1 (6 bases). CDR3 length: 14 residues. The V gene's germline CDR1 is MNHEY and CDR2 SMNVEV (reference sequence). V lost 6 bases and J lost 7, with 13 bases in between. CDR3 amino acids: CASSPNRVNSPLHF. As DNA, the CDR3 is TGTGCCAGCAGCCCGAACAGGGTCAATTCACCCCTCCACTTT.

A few counts support this clone. This chain joins TRBV5-1 and TRBJ1-2; 7 nucleotides line up with TRBD1. Germline V gene data show CDR1 as SGHRS and CDR2 as YFSETQ. After removal of 0 bases from V and 2 bases from J, the junction contained 4 bases not matched to a gene. CDR3 length: 15 amino acids. The CDR3 loop reads CASSLAAGGNYGYTF. CDR3 nucleotide sequence: TGCGCCAGCAGCTTGGCTGCAGGGGGGAACTATGGCTACACCTTC.

The rearrangement links TRBV28 to TRBJ2-7; D remains unclear. Trimming pared 3 bases from V and 3 bases from J, leaving 3 bases between. The CDR3 has 11 amino acids. CDR1 and CDR2 from the germline V gene are MDHEN and SYDVKM. For the CDR3, the DNA is TGTGCCAGCAGTTTCGGCTACGAGCAGTACTTC. Protein: CASSFGYEQYF.